This TCR beta chain was observed in a study of blood T cell repertoires in COVID-19. As for the study in general: T cells, B-cell-depleted T cells, or PBMCs supplied cDNA or gDNA.

V lost 4 bases and J lost 7, with 23 bases in between. The CDR3 covers 16 residues. CDR1 is SGHRS, CDR2 YFSETQ, per germline. Methods used by the authors: Amplification from reference gene primers served as the basis for estimated nucleated cell counts. The repertoire was sequenced with immunoSEQ multiplex PCR; TCRdb's copy has only in-frame clones and lacks some. V and J calls and clone size are copied from that table; D and trimming were computed from the DNA. The sample includes about 210,000 clones, around 83% seen only once; the top ten take roughly 2.9%. The specimen was peripheral blood. The genes are TRBV5-1 and TRBJ1-2, with D possibly TRBD1 on 6 matching bases. This TCR was sampled from a man aged 45 to 65 with active or convalescent COVID-19. DNA of the CDR3: TGCGCCAGCAGCATAGCTCCCGGGACAACCCTAGGTGGCTACACCTTC. It yields the protein CASSIAPGTTLGGYTF.